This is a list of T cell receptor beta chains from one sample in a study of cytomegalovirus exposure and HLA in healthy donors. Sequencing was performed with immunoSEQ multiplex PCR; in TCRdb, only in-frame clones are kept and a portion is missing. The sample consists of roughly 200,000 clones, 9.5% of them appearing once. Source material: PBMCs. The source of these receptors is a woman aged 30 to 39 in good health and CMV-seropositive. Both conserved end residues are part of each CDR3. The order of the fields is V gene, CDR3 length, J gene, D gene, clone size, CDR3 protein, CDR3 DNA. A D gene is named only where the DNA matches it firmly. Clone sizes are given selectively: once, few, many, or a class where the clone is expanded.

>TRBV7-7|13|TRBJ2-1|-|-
CASSLTEYNEQFF
TGTGCCAGCAGCTTGACAGAGTACAATGAGCAGTTCTTC
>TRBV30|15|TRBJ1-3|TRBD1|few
CAWSPGGLGGNTIYF
TGTGCCTGGAGTCCAGGGGGATTAGGTGGAAACACCATATATTTT
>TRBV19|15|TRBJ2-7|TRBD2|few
CASSTSGGASYEQYF
TGTGCCAGTAGTACCTCCGGGGGGGCTTCCTACGAGCAGTACTTC
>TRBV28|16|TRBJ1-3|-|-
CASRLQGYSSGNTIYF
TGTGCCAGCAGGCTCCAGGGGTACTCCTCTGGAAACACCATATATTTT
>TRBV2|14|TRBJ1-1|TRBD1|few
CASSVTGGNTEAFF
TGTGCCAGCAGTGTAACAGGGGGGAACACTGAAGCTTTCTTT
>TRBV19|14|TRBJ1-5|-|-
CASSIGGTRQPQHF
TGTGCCAGTAGTATAGGCGGGACGAGGCAGCCCCAGCATTTT
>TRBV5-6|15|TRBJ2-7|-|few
CASRTDRRIPYEQYF
TGTGCCAGCAGGACGGACAGAAGAATACCCTACGAGCAGTACTTC
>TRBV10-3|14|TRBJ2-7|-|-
CAIKGNSSSYEQYF
TGTGCCATCAAGGGGAACAGCAGCTCCTACGAGCAGTACTTC
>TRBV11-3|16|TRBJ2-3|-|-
CASSLDTGVGEDTQYF
TGTGCCAGCAGCTTAGACACTGGAGTGGGTGAAGATACGCAGTATTTT
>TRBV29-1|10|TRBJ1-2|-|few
CSVARGGYTF
TGCAGCGTTGCCAGGGGAGGCTACACCTTC
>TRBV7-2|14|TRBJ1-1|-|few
CASSLVGGSTEAFF
TGTGCCAGCAGCTTAGTAGGCGGCTCTACTGAAGCTTTCTTT
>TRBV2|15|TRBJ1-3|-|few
CASSVSRGTGNTIYF
TGTGCCAGCAGTGTTTCCAGGGGTACTGGAAACACCATATATTTT
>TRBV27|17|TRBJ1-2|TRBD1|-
CASSPRPPTGGGYGYTF
TGTGCCAGCAGTCCACGGCCCCCAACAGGGGGCGGGTATGGCTACACCTTC
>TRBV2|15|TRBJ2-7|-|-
CASSEGIRGWNEQYF
TGTGCCAGCAGTGAAGGTATACGGGGTTGGAACGAGCAGTACTTC
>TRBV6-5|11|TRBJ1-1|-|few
CASSQGTEAFF
TGTGCCAGCAGCCAGGGGACTGAAGCTTTCTTT
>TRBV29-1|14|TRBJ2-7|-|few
CSVTGQFHTYEQYF
TGCAGCGTTACTGGACAGTTTCATACCTACGAGCAGTACTTC
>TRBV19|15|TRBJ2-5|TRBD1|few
CASSIATGGLETQYF
TGTGCCAGTAGTATAGCGACAGGGGGGCTTGAGACCCAGTACTTC
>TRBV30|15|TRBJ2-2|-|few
CAWSVTGSISGELFF
TGTGCCTGGAGTGTAACGGGGAGCATTTCCGGGGAGCTGTTTTTT
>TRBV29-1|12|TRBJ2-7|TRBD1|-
CSAEGQTYEQYF
TGCAGCGCCGAGGGACAGACCTACGAGCAGTACTTC
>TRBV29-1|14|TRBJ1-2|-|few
CSVEDTAFYYGYTF
TGCAGCGTTGAAGACACAGCTTTTTACTATGGCTACACCTTC
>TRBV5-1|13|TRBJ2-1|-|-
CASSLIIQGKQFF
TGCGCCAGCAGCTTGATAATCCAGGGGAAGCAGTTCTTC
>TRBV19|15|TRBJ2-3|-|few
CASSIRQGSTDTQYF
TGTGCCAGTAGTATACGGCAGGGTAGCACAGATACGCAGTATTTT
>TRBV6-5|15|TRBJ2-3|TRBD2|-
CASRTGGGGTDTQYF
TGTGCCAGCAGGACGGGGGGAGGGGGCACAGATACGCAGTATTTT
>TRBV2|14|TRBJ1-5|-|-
CASRFPGTYQPQHF
TGTGCCAGCAGGTTTCCAGGAACCTATCAGCCCCAGCATTTT
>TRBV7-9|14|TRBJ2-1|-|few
CASSGEPSYNEQFF
TGTGCCAGCAGCGGGGAGCCCTCCTACAATGAGCAGTTCTTC
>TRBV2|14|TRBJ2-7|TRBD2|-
CASITAGGSYEQYF
TGTGCCAGCATTACGGCGGGAGGATCCTACGAGCAGTACTTC
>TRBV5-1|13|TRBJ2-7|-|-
CASSLYGLYEQYF
TGCGCCAGCAGCTTGTACGGACTCTACGAGCAGTACTTC
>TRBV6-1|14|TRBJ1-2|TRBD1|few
CASSSGTGVYGYTF
TGTGCCAGCAGTTCCGGGACAGGGGTTTATGGCTACACCTTC
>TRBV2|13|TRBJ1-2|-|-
CASSKGPGYGYTF
TGTGCCAGCAGTAAAGGACCGGGCTATGGCTACACCTTC
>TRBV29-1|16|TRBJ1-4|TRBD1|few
CSAARQGAGANEKLFF
TGCAGCGCTGCACGACAGGGTGCTGGGGCTAATGAAAAACTGTTTTTT
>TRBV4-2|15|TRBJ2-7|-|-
CASSQQTRGSYEQYF
TGTGCCAGCAGCCAGCAGACTAGAGGATCCTACGAGCAGTACTTC
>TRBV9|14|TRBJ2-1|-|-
CASSVRESYNEQFF
TGTGCCAGCAGCGTCCGGGAGTCCTACAATGAGCAGTTCTTC
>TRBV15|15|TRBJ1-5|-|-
CATSRAEIRGQPQHF
TGTGCCACCAGCAGAGCCGAAATTAGGGGACAGCCCCAGCATTTT
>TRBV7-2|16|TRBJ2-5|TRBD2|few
CASTLTGWGGQETQYF
TGTGCCAGCACCTTGACGGGTTGGGGGGGACAAGAGACCCAGTACTTC
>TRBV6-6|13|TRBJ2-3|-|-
CASSVLATDTQYF
TGTGCCAGCAGCGTACTAGCAACAGATACGCAGTATTTT
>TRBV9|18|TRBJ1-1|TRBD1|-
CASSVVLGTGGLNTEAFF
TGTGCCAGCAGCGTAGTTCTCGGGACAGGGGGTCTTAACACTGAAGCTTTCTTT
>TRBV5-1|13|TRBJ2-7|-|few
CASSLTSSYEQYF
TGCGCCAGCAGCTTGACTAGCTCCTACGAGCAGTACTTC
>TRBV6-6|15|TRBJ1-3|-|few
CASRSGRDPGNTIYF
TGTGCCAGCAGAAGCGGGAGGGACCCTGGAAACACCATATATTTT
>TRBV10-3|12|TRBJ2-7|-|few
CATLRDSYEQYF
TGTGCCACCCTCAGGGACTCCTACGAGCAGTACTTC
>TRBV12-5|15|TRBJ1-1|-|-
CASGIPKGVNTEAFF
TGTGCTAGTGGTATACCGAAGGGAGTGAACACTGAAGCTTTCTTT
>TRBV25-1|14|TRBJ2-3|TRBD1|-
CASSEFQGADTQYF
TGTGCCAGCAGTGAATTTCAGGGGGCAGATACGCAGTATTTT
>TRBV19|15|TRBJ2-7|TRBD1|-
CASSRTGVRNYEQYF
TGTGCCAGTAGTAGGACAGGGGTACGTAACTACGAGCAGTACTTC
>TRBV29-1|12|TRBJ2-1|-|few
CSVETQGDEQFF
TGCAGCGTTGAAACCCAGGGTGATGAGCAGTTCTTC
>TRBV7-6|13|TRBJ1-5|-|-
CASSLQGTQPQHF
TGTGCCAGCAGTCTCCAGGGGACGCAGCCCCAGCATTTT
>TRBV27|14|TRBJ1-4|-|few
CASGLDPTNEKLFF
TGTGCCAGCGGCCTAGACCCAACTAATGAAAAACTGTTTTTT